The present entry profiles one T cell receptor (beta chain) with its context. TCRdb re-called the reads with MiXCR, one entry per CDR3 protein. Of 100,000 or so distinct CDR3 sequences in the sample, roughly a quarter were seen once. The data were obtained in a study of T cell repertoires in cytomegalovirus infection. Overall study: Shared public TCR beta signatures pointed to both CMV infection and a matching HLA type.

Trimming removed 1 base at V and 2 bases at J, with 9 bases between. The CDR3 spans 14 residues. Germline values: CDR1 SGHVT, CDR2 SQSDAQ. The rearrangement joins TRBV7-4 to TRBJ2-7; a weak D match, TRBD1 (5 bases). This TCR was recovered from a human donor in good health (CMV status not recorded). Some clones in this sample may be carry-over from other donors' samples. Sample: CD8+ T cells from PBMCs. The DNA for the CDR3 is TGTGCCAGCAGCTTAGGGGGCAGTCCCTACGAGCAGTACTTC. Its translation: CASSLGGSPYEQYF.